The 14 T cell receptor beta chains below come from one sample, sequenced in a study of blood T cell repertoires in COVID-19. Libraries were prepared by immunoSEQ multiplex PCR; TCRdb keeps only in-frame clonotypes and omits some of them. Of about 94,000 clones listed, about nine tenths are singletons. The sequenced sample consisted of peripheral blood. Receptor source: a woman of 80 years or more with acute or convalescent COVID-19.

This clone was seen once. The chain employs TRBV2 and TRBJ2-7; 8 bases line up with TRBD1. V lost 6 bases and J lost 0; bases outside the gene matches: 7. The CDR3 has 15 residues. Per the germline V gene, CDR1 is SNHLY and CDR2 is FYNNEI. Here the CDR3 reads CASSVDRGFSYEQYF. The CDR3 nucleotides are TGTGCCAGCAGCGTCGACAGGGGCTTCTCCTACGAGCAGTACTTC.

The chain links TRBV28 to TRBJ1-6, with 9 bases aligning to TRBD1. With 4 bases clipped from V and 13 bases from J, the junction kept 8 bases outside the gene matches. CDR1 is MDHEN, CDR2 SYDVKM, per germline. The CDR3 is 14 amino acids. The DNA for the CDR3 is TGTGCCAGCAGTTCCGAACAGGGGGCGATTCCCCTCCACTTT. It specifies CASSSEQGAIPLHF.

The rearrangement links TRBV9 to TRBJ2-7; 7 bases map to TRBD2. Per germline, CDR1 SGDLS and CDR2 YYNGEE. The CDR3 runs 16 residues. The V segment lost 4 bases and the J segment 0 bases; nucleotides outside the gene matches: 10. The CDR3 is CASSPQVGGFSYEQYF. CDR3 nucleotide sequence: TGTGCCAGCAGCCCCCAGGTGGGGGGGTTCTCCTACGAGCAGTACTTC. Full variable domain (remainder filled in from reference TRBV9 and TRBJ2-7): DSGVTQTPKHLITATGQRVTLRCSPRSGDLSVYWYQQSLDQGLQFLIQYYNGEERAKGNILERFSAQQFPDLHSELNLSSLELGDSALYFCASSPQVGGFSYEQYFGPGTRLTVT.

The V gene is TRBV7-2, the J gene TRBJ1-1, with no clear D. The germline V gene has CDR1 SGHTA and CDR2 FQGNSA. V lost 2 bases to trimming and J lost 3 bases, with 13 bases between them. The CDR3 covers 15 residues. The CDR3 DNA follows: TGTGCCAGCAGCTTAATGCTTAGGACTGACACTGAAGCTTTCTTT. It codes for CASSLMLRTDTEAFF.

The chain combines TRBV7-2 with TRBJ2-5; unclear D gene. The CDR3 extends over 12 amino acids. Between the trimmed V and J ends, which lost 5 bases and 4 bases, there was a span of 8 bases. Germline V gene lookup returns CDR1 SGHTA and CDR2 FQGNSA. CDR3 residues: CASSQEAETQYF. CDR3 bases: TGTGCCAGCAGCCAGGAAGCAGAGACCCAGTACTTC.

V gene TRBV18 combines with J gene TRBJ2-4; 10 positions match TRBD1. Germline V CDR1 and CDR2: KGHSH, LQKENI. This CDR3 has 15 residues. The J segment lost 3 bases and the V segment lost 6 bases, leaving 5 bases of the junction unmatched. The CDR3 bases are TGTGCCAGCTCCCGGACAGGGGGTGACAAAAACATTCAGTACTTC. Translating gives CASSRTGGDKNIQYF.

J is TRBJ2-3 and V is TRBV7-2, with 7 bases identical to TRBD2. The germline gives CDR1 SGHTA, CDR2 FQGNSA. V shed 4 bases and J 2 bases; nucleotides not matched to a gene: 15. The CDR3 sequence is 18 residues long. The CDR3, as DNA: TGTGCCAGCAGCTCATTAGGAGGGTCTAGCGGTTACACAGATACGCAGTATTTT. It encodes CASSSLGGSSGYTDTQYF.

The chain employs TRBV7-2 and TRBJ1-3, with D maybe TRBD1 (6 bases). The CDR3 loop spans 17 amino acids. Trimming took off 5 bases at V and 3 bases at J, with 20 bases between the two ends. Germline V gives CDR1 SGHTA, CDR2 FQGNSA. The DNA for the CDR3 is TGTGCCAGCAGCCCGGGCGGGGGCAGGCAACATGGAAACACCATATATTTT. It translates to CASSPGGGRQHGNTIYF.

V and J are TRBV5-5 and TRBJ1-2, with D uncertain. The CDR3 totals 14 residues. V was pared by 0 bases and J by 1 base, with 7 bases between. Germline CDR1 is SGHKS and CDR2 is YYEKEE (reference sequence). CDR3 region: CASSLGRVNYGYTF. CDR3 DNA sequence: TGTGCCAGCAGCTTGGGGAGGGTTAACTATGGCTACACCTTC.

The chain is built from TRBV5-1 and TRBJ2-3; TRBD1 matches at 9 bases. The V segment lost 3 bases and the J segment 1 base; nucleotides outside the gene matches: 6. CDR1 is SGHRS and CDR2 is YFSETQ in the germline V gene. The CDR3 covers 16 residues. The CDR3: CASSYGQGKGTDTQYF. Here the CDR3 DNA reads TGCGCCAGCAGCTATGGACAGGGGAAAGGCACAGATACGCAGTATTTT.

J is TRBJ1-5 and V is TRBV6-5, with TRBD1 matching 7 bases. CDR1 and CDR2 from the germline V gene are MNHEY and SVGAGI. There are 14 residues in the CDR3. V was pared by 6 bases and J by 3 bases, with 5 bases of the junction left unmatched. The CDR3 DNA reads TGTGCCAGCAGGGCGGGACAGAACAATCAGCCCCAGCATTTT. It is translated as CASRAGQNNQPQHF.

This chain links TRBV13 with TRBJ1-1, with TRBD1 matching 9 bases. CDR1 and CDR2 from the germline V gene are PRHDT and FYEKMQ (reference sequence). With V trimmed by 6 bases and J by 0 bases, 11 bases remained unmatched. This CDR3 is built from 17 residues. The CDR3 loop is CASSRRQGGSMNTEAFF. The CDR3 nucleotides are TGTGCCAGCAGTCGACGACAGGGGGGTTCAATGAACACTGAAGCTTTCTTT. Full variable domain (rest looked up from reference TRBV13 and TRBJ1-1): AAGVIQSPRHLIKEKRETATLKCYPIPRHDTVYWYQQGPGQDPQFLISFYEKMQSDKGSIPDRFSAQQFSDYHSELNMSSLELGDSALYFCASSRRQGGSMNTEAFFGQGTRLTVV.

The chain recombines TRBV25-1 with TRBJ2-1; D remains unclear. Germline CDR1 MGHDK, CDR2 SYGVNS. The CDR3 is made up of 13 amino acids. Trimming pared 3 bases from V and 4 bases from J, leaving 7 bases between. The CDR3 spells CASSDELYNEQFF. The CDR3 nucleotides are TGTGCCAGCAGTGATGAACTGTACAATGAGCAGTTCTTC.

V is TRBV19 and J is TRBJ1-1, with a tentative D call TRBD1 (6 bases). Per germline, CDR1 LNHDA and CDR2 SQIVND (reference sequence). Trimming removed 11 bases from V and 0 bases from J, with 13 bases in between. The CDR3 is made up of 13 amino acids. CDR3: CAVEDRLNTEAFF. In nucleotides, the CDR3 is TGTGCCGTAGAAGACAGGCTGAACACTGAAGCTTTCTTT.